This entry is about one TCR beta chain. It lacks a known antigen. Base-call qualities are not available, and no considerably larger clone is one nucleotide away. This entry is derived from a study of cytomegalovirus exposure and HLA in healthy donors (dated by TCRdb to 2017 to 2019). A note on the overall study: According to an earlier analysis of a few hundred of the donors, about 180 million T cells yielded 90 million to 130 million unique TCR beta sequences and about 280 Gb of sequence data. The aim of the study was to test whether cataloging public T cell receptors could identify signatures of past pathogen exposure. Roughly 300 gigabases of sequencing data and tens of millions of unique TCR sequences were included in an early release covering about 600 HLA-typed donors. Donor age, sex, ethnicity and CMV serostatus were compiled together with the repertoire data. Every repertoire in the discovery cohort had been generated on one and the same sequencing platform. Class I and class II HLA loci were covered by the typing at four-digit resolution. An earlier analysis of a few hundred of the donors applied high-throughput TCR beta sequencing to assess whether each TCR beta V gene segment acted as functional or pseudogenic. A later analysis re-analyzed previously published TCR beta repertoires from 666 donors and added high-resolution HLA genotyping to study TCR occurrence patterns. Along with the approximately 700-subject first cohort, a separate validation cohort of over a hundred different subjects was used. A later genetic analysis used genome-wide SNP genotypes for about three fifths of the roughly 700 donors, treating that subset as a discovery cohort. The later analysis used no new phenotypic data to find candidate immune exposures, relying instead on TCR beta sequences and their occurrence across donors. Among approximately 370 genotyped donors of the cohort, an average of approximately 240,000 unique TCR beta nucleotide sequences was sequenced per donor, of which roughly 17% were non-productive. The T cell repertoires of under 700 subjects were profiled by immunosequencing and related to cytomegalovirus serostatus. Typing coverage differed by locus: A, B, C, DRB1 and DQB1 were typed in about 620-630 donors, DQA1 in roughly 510, DPA1 in some 600, and DPB1 in just under 480. The genetic ancestry cluster associated with self-reported Caucasian donors included over 80% of the 300 to 450 genotyped donors. Four or five DR-DQ haplotypes were handled as single units for association and clustering because linkage in the cohort was strong. To predict cytomegalovirus infection status, the study combined high-throughput TCR immunosequencing, statistical association of individual TCRs with disease status, and machine learning. Points the paper makes about the study in general: Because some donors lacked HLA typing at each locus, the association tests relied only on the typed subset. A later analysis found that most CMV-associated TCR beta chains appeared HLA-restricted, with HLA associations seemingly driven largely by CMV exposure. A cluster of highly shared sequence variants was judged likely to represent a technical artifact of the sequencing pipeline. A later analysis associated about 18,000 TCR beta sequences with specific HLA alleles at a false discovery rate of 0.05. Linkage disequilibrium might explain the correlated functional status among segregating V segments, but an unknown experimental factor could not be ruled out. In the study, around 150 TCR beta chains were listed as associated with cytomegalovirus. The classifier was reported to diagnose cytomegalovirus status with high specificity and sensitivity in both the original and validation cohorts. Because counts were too low, 15 to 20 rarely observed V segments, including chromosome 9 orphons, were excluded from the earlier analysis of 500 to 700 of the donors. While some public TCRs were present in many individuals, most TCR sequences turned up only very rarely across donors. V-gene and J-gene trimming of TCR beta chains was associated with a missense DCLRE1C variant in a later genetic analysis, and the association was replicated in an independent cohort. A further reported finding was that TCR beta sequences accurately predicted the HLA-A and HLA-B alleles for most subjects in the first cohort. CMV serostatus was the only immune exposure information available for the cohort. Compared with equally common non-associated chains, HLA-associated TCR beta chains in a later analysis were more clonally expanded and had lower generation probabilities. In a later analysis, TCR association rates were found to vary across HLA loci, with the most associated TCRs seen for DRB1 alleles and the fewest for HLA-C alleles. Three of the identified cytomegalovirus-associated TCR beta chains were confirmed in vitro to be specific for cytomegalovirus antigens. In this cohort, only TCR beta chains were sequenced, and detectable features were limited by the absence of alpha or paired-chain data. It was suggested by the authors that the approach could potentially be generalized to other disease states and immunological phenotypes. Sequencing depth was assumed to be roughly uniform across donors in the presence/absence analyses, though that assumption may not hold. Strong co-occurrence of HLA alleles, especially DR and DQ, made assigning TCR associations to individual alleles difficult. Compared with the approximately 720-donor mean, donors in an Asian-associated ancestry cluster had fewer N-insertions in productive TCRs, according to a later genetic analysis. According to a later analysis, parvovirus B19, influenza, CMV and Epstein-Barr virus appeared linked to several top co-occurrence clusters. In an earlier analysis of 587 of the donors, most TCR beta V segments appeared in productive rearrangements about 87% or about 30% of the time, broadly matching IMGT annotations.

Library preparation was by the immunoSEQ multiplex PCR assay. For the multiplex PCR, a mixture combining 60 forward primers for TCR Vbeta segments and 13 reverse primers for TCR Jbeta segments was used. Amplification of the CDR3 region of rearranged TCR beta genes was performed with a multiplex PCR assay on genomic DNA. The Illumina HiSeq System was used to sequence the amplified TCR beta libraries as 87-base-pair reads. In the source study's methods: In a later analysis, roughly 80 million unique TCR beta chains were counted across the roughly 610 repertoires, and roughly 11 million of these chains were shared by at least two donors. To remove PCR and sequencing errors, raw reads were error-corrected and collapsed into unique sequences using a nearest-neighbor algorithm that merged closely related sequences. V, D and J gene segments were assigned by aligning CDR3 sequences to IMGT reference sequences. For a sequence to be retained, a match of at least six nucleotides to both a V gene segment and a J gene segment was required. Rearrangements were classified as productive when the CDR3 lacked stop codons and remained in frame with V and J, and all other rearrangements were classified as non-productive. CDR3 was defined by IMGT convention, running from the second conserved V-encoded cysteine to the conserved J-encoded phenylalanine. In an earlier analysis of more than 550 of the donors, sequences lacking an unambiguous match to a single V gene segment were excluded. An earlier analysis of a few hundred of the donors called V segments functional above 56.7% productive rearrangements and segregating when the between-donor standard deviation exceeded 5%. A statistical classification framework was built for diagnosing cytomegalovirus status from the catalog of TCR beta chain sequences. A later analysis assigned V and J genes by comparing TCR nucleotide sequences with IMGT/GENE-DB human TR gene sequences. A later analysis assigned CDR3 sequences and most-parsimonious VDJ recombination scenarios with the TCRdist pipeline. In a later analysis, each TCR beta chain was defined by its CDR3 amino acid sequence together with its V-gene family, and reads lacking a unique V-gene family were excluded. As a way to deal with suspected cross-contamination and a sequencing artifact, a later analysis dropped roughly 600 nucleotide sequences that were highly shared and had low generation probability. In a later analysis, a clonal expansion index was calculated for each public chain from normalized within-repertoire ranks of inferred template counts. In a later analysis, generation probabilities were computed with a VDJ recombination model fitted to out-of-frame rearrangements, and the resulting probabilities were checked against IGoR. Hypergeometric tests were used in a later analysis to score TCR-TCR, TCR-HLA and TCR-CMV co-occurrence, with a repertoire-size bias correction applied to the TCR pairs. To estimate false discovery rates, a later analysis permuted the HLA or CMV assignments 20 times. In a later analysis, co-occurring TCRs were grouped with DBSCAN, and TCRdist sequence similarity was added when clustering was performed within HLA-allele-positive subsets. Repertoires with fewer than 30,000 or more than 120,000 public chains, plus five repertoires with anomalous nucleotide sharing, were excluded from co-occurrence clustering. Drawn from immuneACCESS, this table holds only the in-frame rearrangements with V and J called that TCRdb kept. Clones are partly lost; checked studies trace under half to an unresolved V gene and leave the rest unexplained. The V and J calls and clone size were taken over from that table, and D and trimming were inferred from the DNA. This sample is represented by 150,000 to 200,000 clones; roughly 77% of them were singletons. Around 1.6% of the sample comes from the top ten.

The cohort consisted of 666 healthy bone marrow donors. Cohort members were all nominally healthy when sampled, although unrecorded immune exposures were likely present. The donor tested CMV seronegative, placing the donor among the 350 to 400 seronegative members of the cohort. Each donor provided a peripheral blood sample, and peripheral blood mononuclear cells were used for TCR beta sequencing. The Qiagen DNeasy Blood Extraction Kit was used to extract genomic DNA from the blood cell samples. The origin of this receptor is a woman between 50 and 59 years old in good health and CMV-seronegative. Specimen: PBMCs.

The CDR3 region: CASSLGTEWEQYF. In nucleotide form, the sequence is TGTGCCAGCAGTTTGGGGACTGAATGGGAGCAGTACTTC. The rearrangement combines TRBV11-3 with TRBJ2-7; the D gene is possibly TRBD2, with 6 bases matching. Cut back by 6 bases and 7 bases, the V and J ends lie 16 bases apart. From its cysteine to its phenylalanine, the CDR3 spans 13 amino acids. CDR3 DNA is the only sequence kept; it has 39 bases, read in frame from the first base. The CDR1 and CDR2 encoded by the germline V gene are SGHNT and YENEEA.